The 11 T cell receptor beta chains in this list originate from one sample, sequenced in a study of human versus mouse CDR3 diversity and MHC coevolution. Clones were sequenced by immunoSEQ multiplex PCR, and TCRdb holds only the in-frame ones, with some missing. Among some 80,000 clones listed, 80% to 95% were seen once. The sequenced sample was naive CD4+ T cells from blood. Described subset: CD45RO-negative CD62L-positive naive CD4 T cells. The receptors derive from a person aged 30-70 years in good health.

The chain employs TRBV6-1 and TRBJ1-2; D not certain. The CDR3 sequence is 14 residues long. V lost 2 bases, J lost 4 bases, and 11 bases lay in between. Germline CDR1 is MNHNS and CDR2 is SASEGT. As DNA, the CDR3 is TGTGCCAGCAGTGAACAGGATACCTTCTATGGCTACACCTTC. Its translation: CASSEQDTFYGYTF.

The V and J genes are TRBV6-1 and TRBJ2-2; 11 bases align to TRBD2. Trimming at V came to 4 bases and at J to 6 bases, leaving 10 bases not matched to a gene. Germline CDR1 MNHNS, CDR2 SASEGT. The CDR3 is 17 amino acids. CDR3 bases: TGTGCCAGCAGTGTATATAGCGGGAGGGCCGGCGCCGGGGAGCTGTTTTTT. This codes for CASSVYSGRAGAGELFF.

The chain has TRBV19 and TRBJ1-4, with a weak D call TRBD1 (6 bases). The germline V and J ends were trimmed by 4 bases and 6 bases, with 12 bases remaining between them. The CDR3 length is 14 residues. From germline, CDR1 is LNHDA and CDR2 SQIVND (reference sequence). The CDR3 DNA follows: TGTGCCAGTAGTACTCCAGGACAGTATGAAAAACTGTTTTTT. Encoded protein: CASSTPGQYEKLFF.

The chain combines TRBV6-1 with TRBJ2-5; 8 positions agree with TRBD1. The end of the DNA is better explained by TRBJ2-7, so the J call may be wrong. This CDR3 has 14 amino acids. Per the germline V gene, CDR1 is MNHNS and CDR2 is SASEGT. Here the CDR3 reads CASRPGQESYEQYF. CDR3 DNA: TGTGCCAGCAGGCCGGGACAGGAGTCCTACGAGCAGTACTTC.

This clone has just a few counts. The chain recombines TRBV7-9 with TRBJ1-4; TRBD1 might be the D (6 bases). Trimming shortened V by 2 bases and J by 6 bases, and 10 bases separated the two germline ends. There are 14 residues in the CDR3. Germline loops: CDR1 SEHNR, CDR2 FQNEAQ (reference sequence). CDR3 DNA: TGTGCCAGCAGCTTAACAGGGCTGGATGAAAAACTGTTTTTT. Protein: CASSLTGLDEKLFF.

The chain couples TRBV5-4 to TRBJ2-7, with 10 bases lining up with TRBD1. This CDR3 is built from 14 residues. V lost 5 bases and J lost 7; bases outside the gene matches: 9. Germline CDR1 and CDR2: SGHNT and YYREEE (reference sequence). In nucleotides, the CDR3 is TGTGCCAGCAGAATGGGCGGGACAGGGGAAGAGCAGTACTTC. Encoded protein: CASRMGGTGEEQYF. Based on the CDR3 plus reference TRBV5-4 and TRBJ2-7, the full variable domain is ETGVTQSPTHLIKTRGQQVTLRCSSQSGHNTVSWYQQALGQGPQFIFQYYREEENGRGNFPPRFSGLQFPNYSSELNVNALELDDSALYLCASRMGGTGEEQYFGPGTRLTVT.

The chain links TRBV7-2 to TRBJ2-2; D not resolved. The CDR3 spans 12 residues. V was shortened by 4 bases and J by 3 bases, with 3 bases between the two germline ends. From germline, CDR1 is SGHTA and CDR2 FQGNSA. The CDR3 region has the DNA TGTGCCAGCAGCTCATACACCGGGGAGCTGTTTTTT. It yields the protein CASSSYTGELFF.

The chain combines TRBV7-2 with TRBJ2-7; TRBD1 matches at 7 bases. The germline CDR1 and CDR2 sequences are SGHTA and FQGNSA. Losses at the gene ends were 2 bases for V and 9 bases for J; bases not matched to a gene: 10. The CDR3 has 14 amino acids. CDR3 in DNA: TGTGCCAGCAGCTTATACAGGGGAGAATTGGTGCAGTACTTC. This codes for CASSLYRGELVQYF.

The chain combines TRBV2 with TRBJ2-1; 10 nucleotides match TRBD1. This CDR3 has 12 amino acids. Germline CDR1 reads SNHLY; CDR2 reads FYNNEI. After removal of 6 bases from V and 9 bases from J, the junction contained 2 bases not matched to a gene. The CDR3 protein is CASRTGGGEQFF. CDR3 coding DNA: TGTGCCAGCAGGACAGGGGGCGGTGAGCAGTTCTTC. Using reference TRBV2 and TRBJ2-1 for the parts outside the CDR3, the full variable domain is EPEVTQTPSHQVTQMGQEVILRCVPISNHLYFYWYRQILGQKVEFLVSFYNNEISEKSEIFDDQFSVERPDGSNFTLKIRSTKLEDSAMYFCASRTGGGEQFFGPGTRLTVL.

This chain links TRBV5-6 with TRBJ2-1; 10 bases fit TRBD2. From germline, CDR1 is SGHDT and CDR2 YYEEEE. This CDR3 contains 14 residues. V was pared by 5 bases and J by 5 bases, with 4 bases of the junction left unmatched. CDR3 nucleotides: TGTGCCAGCAGTCTAGCGGGAGCCCACAATGAGCAGTTCTTC. Residues: CASSLAGAHNEQFF.

The chain recombines TRBV11-2 with TRBJ2-7, with 9 nucleotides matching TRBD2. The CDR3 is 19 residues long. V was clipped by 3 bases and J by 6 bases; unmatched bases: 21. Germline V gene data show CDR1 as SGHAT and CDR2 as FQNNGV. CDR3 nucleotides: TGTGCCAGCAGCTTCTTGTTTGTAGCGGGAGACCCGGCCTCTGCCGAGCAGTACTTC. This sequence encodes CASSFLFVAGDPASAEQYF.